The 21 T cell receptor beta chains in this list originate from one sample, sequenced in a study of CD8 T cells in Susac syndrome. RNA, at roughly 0.45 to 1 ug, was reverse transcribed with random hexamers. From the immunoSEQ multiplex PCR reads, TCRdb called clonotypes with MiXCR, one entry per CDR3 protein. The sample has about 210,000 distinct CDR3 sequences, around 96% seen once. Input material: CD4+ T cells from PBMCs. Receptors were obtained from a human donor with multiple sclerosis.

As to this clonotype: Mismatch with germline at one junction end may stem from a read error. The chain has TRBV3-1 and TRBJ2-5; the match to TRBD2 covers 9 bases. The germline V gene has CDR1 LGHDT and CDR2 YNNKEL (reference sequence). The CDR3 sequence is 13 residues long. CDR3 sequence: CASSQGASGAEDF. DNA for the CDR3: TGTGCCAGCAGCCAAGGGGCTAGCGGGGCAGAGGACTTC.

The chain is built from TRBV9 and TRBJ2-3; TRBD2 matches at 11 bases. The V segment lost 0 bases and the J segment 6 bases; nucleotides outside the gene matches: 6. The germline gives CDR1 SGDLS, CDR2 YYNGEE. This CDR3 has 16 residues. The CDR3 reads CASSVVAGGRGDTQYF. The CDR3 DNA reads TGTGCCAGCAGCGTAGTAGCGGGAGGGCGTGGGGATACGCAGTATTTT.

V gene TRBV20-1 combines with J gene TRBJ2-7, with TRBD2 matching over 12 bases. V lost 1 base, J lost 3 bases, and 10 bases stayed unmatched. There are 17 residues in the CDR3. Looked up from germline, CDR1 is DFQATT and CDR2 is SNEGSKA (reference sequence). The CDR3 bases are TGCAGTGCTAGAGCTACTCGGACTAGCGGGGAGTTCTACGAGCAGTACTTC. Its translation is CSARATRTSGEFYEQYF.

The chain is built from TRBV13 and TRBJ1-5; no definite D call. Germline lookup yields CDR1 PRHDT and CDR2 FYEKMQ (reference sequence). The CDR3 loop spans 12 amino acids. Deletions cut 1 base from V and 9 bases from J, with 7 bases between. The CDR3 DNA reads as TGTGCCAGCAGCTTAGCTTCTGGGCCCCAGCATTTT. Amino acids: CASSLASGPQHF.

CDR3 protein: CAWNGDRGTDTQYF. As DNA, the CDR3 is TGTGCCTGGAATGGGGACAGGGGCACAGATACGCAGTATTTT. The chain combines TRBV30 with TRBJ2-3; 9 positions agree with TRBD1. CDR3 length: 14 amino acids. V dropped 4 bases and J dropped 1; count of bases not matched to a gene: 3. The germline V gene has CDR1 GTSNPN and CDR2 SVGIG (reference sequence).

The rearrangement links TRBV30 to TRBJ2-7; D is unclear. This CDR3 is built from 12 residues. Germline V CDR1 and CDR2: GTSNPN, SVGIG (reference sequence). The germline V and J ends were trimmed by 3 bases and 6 bases, with 12 bases remaining between them. CDR3 bases: TGTGCCTGGAGCCCCCAAGCGTTCGAGCAGTACTTC. Encoded protein: CAWSPQAFEQYF.

This clonotype was recorded only once. The chain combines TRBV18 with TRBJ2-3; D gene uncertain. The germline V gene has CDR1 KGHSH and CDR2 LQKENI. V lost 0 bases, J lost 4 bases, and 5 bases lay in between. The CDR3 loop spans 13 amino acids. In DNA form, the CDR3 reads TGTGCCAGCTCACCACCGGTATCAGATACGCAGTATTTT. This sequence encodes CASSPPVSDTQYF.

The rearrangement uses TRBV12-3 or TRBV12-4 and TRBJ2-7; D perhaps matches TRBD2 (6 bases). This CDR3 has 12 residues. V dropped 10 bases and J dropped 5 bases, with 15 bases sitting between them. CDR3 in DNA: TGTGCCACCACTGTCGCGGGGAACGAGCAGTACTTC. Its translation is CATTVAGNEQYF.

The J gene is TRBJ2-7, the V gene TRBV12-3 or TRBV12-4, with D maybe TRBD1 (6 bases). With 5 bases removed from V and 4 bases from J, the gap between germline ends came to 12 bases. The CDR3 runs 13 residues. The CDR3, as DNA: TGTGCCAGCAGTCCCTTACAGGGTTACGAGCAGTACTTC. Translating gives CASSPLQGYEQYF.

This clonotype was detected a few times. The chain combines TRBV5-4 with TRBJ2-7; D is undetermined. V was pared by 4 bases and J by 4 bases, with 6 bases between. The CDR3 runs to 11 residues. Germline V gene data show CDR1 as SGHNT and CDR2 as YYREEE (reference sequence). As DNA, the CDR3 is TGTGCCAGCAGCGGATTATACGAGCAGTACTTC. Its translation is CASSGLYEQYF.

The gene calls are TRBV29-1 and TRBJ2-1, with a weak D call TRBD2 (6 bases). Trimming cost V 7 bases and J 15 bases, with 22 bases left between them. The CDR3 length is 12 residues. Germline-derived CDR1 and CDR2 are SQVTM and ANQGSEA. The CDR3 is CSAGDTQGTGFF. The CDR3 nucleotides are TGCAGCGCTGGGGATACTCAAGGGACTGGGTTCTTC.

The J gene is TRBJ2-1, the V gene TRBV3-1; TRBD2 agrees at 12 bases. Germline CDR1 LGHDT, CDR2 YNNKEL (reference sequence). The CDR3 has 17 amino acids. V shed 2 bases, J shed 10 bases, and the junction held 12 bases outside the gene matches. The CDR3: CASSQFTSGRKRREQFF. CDR3 nucleotides: TGTGCCAGCAGCCAATTTACTAGCGGGAGGAAGAGGAGAGAGCAGTTCTTC.

V gene TRBV24-1 combines with J gene TRBJ2-1; D gene uncertain. V was cut by 4 bases and J by 3 bases, with 18 bases left in between. This CDR3 has 17 amino acids. Germline CDR1 and CDR2: KGHDR and SFDVKD. CDR3 DNA sequence: TGTGCCACCAGTGAAAAGGACGCCGACCATGGCTACAATGAGCAGTTCTTC. Translating gives CATSEKDADHGYNEQFF.

The chain recombines TRBV7-2 with TRBJ1-1; D is possibly TRBD1 (6 bases). The V end was cut by 5 bases, the J end by 0 bases, with 10 bases between. Germline CDR1 is SGHTA and CDR2 is FQGNSA. The CDR3 contains 14 residues. The DNA of the CDR3 is TGTGCCAGCAGCCAACAGGGAATGAACACTGAAGCTTTCTTT. Its translation: CASSQQGMNTEAFF.

This rearrangement joins TRBV11-1 to TRBJ2-1, with 11 bases fitting TRBD2. Germline V gene lookup returns CDR1 SGHAT and CDR2 FQDESV (reference sequence). The V gene end was trimmed by 4 bases and the J gene end by 6 bases; junction bases not matched to a gene: 5. The CDR3 totals 15 residues. CDR3 protein: CASSYGTSGANEQFF. The CDR3 DNA reads as TGTGCCAGCAGCTACGGGACTAGCGGAGCCAATGAGCAGTTCTTC. The full variable domain, its missing parts supplied by reference TRBV11-1 and TRBJ2-1, is EAEVAQSPRYKITEKSQAVAFWCDPISGHATLYWYRQILGQGPELLVQFQDESVVDDSQLPKDRFSAERLKGVDSTLKIQPAELGDSAMYLCASSYGTSGANEQFFGPGTRLTVL.

The rearrangement uses TRBV4-1 and TRBJ2-1, with a possible D match to TRBD1 (6 bases). The CDR3 runs to 15 residues. Trimming pared 5 bases from V and 0 bases from J, leaving 11 bases between. Per germline, CDR1 MGHRA and CDR2 YSYEKL. CDR3 loop: CASSSDRSSYNEQFF. The CDR3 DNA is TGCGCCAGCAGCTCTGACAGGTCCTCCTACAATGAGCAGTTCTTC.

The chain uses TRBV7-9 and TRBJ2-7, with a tentative D call TRBD2 (5 bases). The CDR3 consists of 13 residues. Deletions cut 4 bases from V and 4 bases from J, with 11 bases between. The germline CDR1 and CDR2 sequences are SEHNR and FQNEAQ (reference sequence). The CDR3 DNA sequence: TGTGCCAGCAGCTCCACCGGGATTTACGAGCAGTACTTC. Encoded protein: CASSSTGIYEQYF.

The V call is TRBV19, the J call TRBJ1-5; 8 positions match TRBD1. Germline CDR1 and CDR2: LNHDA and SQIVND (reference sequence). V trimming: 5 bases; J trimming: 2 bases; junction bases outside the gene matches: 11. This CDR3 is 17 amino acids long. CDR3: CASSPYRGGLGNQPQHF. The CDR3 DNA sequence: TGTGCCAGTAGTCCCTACAGGGGGGGTTTGGGCAATCAGCCCCAGCATTTT.

The genes are TRBV28 and TRBJ2-3, with D possibly TRBD1 on 6 matching bases. Germline CDR1 and CDR2: MDHEN and SYDVKM. With 2 bases removed from V and 5 bases from J, the gap between germline ends came to 11 bases. The CDR3 sequence is 14 residues long. The CDR3 sequence: CASSLLGRGDTQYF. The CDR3 DNA follows: TGTGCCAGCAGTTTACTGGGCAGGGGAGATACGCAGTATTTT.

This chain connects TRBV18 to TRBJ2-7; the D is unclear. The CDR3 is 12 amino acids. CDR1 is KGHSH and CDR2 is LQKENI in the germline V gene. V was shortened by 0 bases and J by 6 bases, with 6 bases between the two germline ends. The CDR3 nucleotides are TGTGCCAGCTCACCACCGAGGAGCGAGCAGTACTTC. Translation gives CASSPPRSEQYF.

This clonotype was picked up one time. This rearrangement joins TRBV30 to TRBJ1-2, with no clear D. Germline V lookup: CDR1 GTSNPN, CDR2 SVGIG (reference sequence). V lost 1 base, J lost 3 bases, and 12 bases lay in between. The CDR3 is 14 amino acids. This CDR3 is CAWSGVWTDYGYTF. CDR3 coding DNA: TGTGCCTGGAGTGGCGTATGGACTGACTATGGCTACACCTTC.